The 28 T cell receptor beta chains below were found in one sample sequenced in a study of OX40 agonist ivuxolimab in advanced cancers. Library method: the immunoSEQ multiplex PCR assay. TCRdb's version of the immuneACCESS table is confined to in-frame rearrangements and falls short of the full clone set. An unresolved V gene accounts for under half of the shortfall where checked; the remainder is of unknown origin. This sample gives some 62,000 clones in total; roughly 78% of them show up just once. The biggest ten clones account for approximately 10% of the sample. The sequences come from CD4+ or CD8+ T cells sorted from blood, collected in a trial of the OX40 agonist ivuxolimab. These receptors originate from an adult with an advanced solid tumor such as melanoma, head and neck, liver or kidney cancer.

J is TRBJ1-6 and V is TRBV7-8; D may be TRBD1 (5 bases). V gave up 4 bases and J gave up 6 bases, with 10 bases separating them. CDR3 length: 14 residues. Germline V gives CDR1 SGHVS, CDR2 FQNEAQ. Here the CDR3 reads CASSWQGPNSPLHF. DNA of the CDR3: TGTGCCAGCAGCTGGCAGGGACCTAATTCACCCCTCCACTTT.

In its sample, this clone was seen once. This chain connects TRBV9 to TRBJ1-6, with 9 bases that match TRBD1. V dropped 2 bases and J dropped 7; count of bases not matched to a gene: 7. Germline loops: CDR1 SGDLS, CDR2 YYNGEE. CDR3 size: 16 residues. CDR3 nucleotides: TGTGCCAGCAGCGTCGGACCGGGACAGGGAAATTCACCCCTCCACTTT. Residues: CASSVGPGQGNSPLHF.

Comment on this clone: A read error may produce the germline difference seen at one junction end. This chain connects TRBV7-7 to TRBJ2-1, with D possibly matching TRBD2 (5 bases). The V gene's germline CDR1 is SSHAT and CDR2 FNYEAQ (reference sequence). The CDR3 consists of 13 residues. DNA of the CDR3: TGTGCTAGCAGCTTTCTCAGCGGCAATGAGCAGTTCTTC. Translation: CASSFLSGNEQFF.

The chain joins TRBV14 to TRBJ2-1; the D is unclear. V was clipped by 4 bases and J by 3 bases, with 10 bases between them. This CDR3 has 14 residues. Germline V gene sequence: CDR1 SGHDN, CDR2 FVKESK. Written as DNA, the CDR3 is TGTGCCAGCAGCCCGACTGCGTACTACAATGAGCAGTTCTTC. It translates to CASSPTAYYNEQFF.

This clone has more than one count but fewer than ten. The rearrangement links TRBV7-6 to TRBJ2-5; D may be TRBD1 or TRBD2 (5 bases each). CDR3 length: 13 residues. Germline V gene lookup returns CDR1 SGHVS and CDR2 FNYEAQ. Trimming stripped 5 bases from V and 7 bases from J, with 14 bases between. Here the CDR3 DNA reads TGTGCCAGCAGCCCGGTGGGGGTCGGGACCCAGTACTTC. Its translation is CASSPVGVGTQYF. Combining the CDR3 with reference TRBV7-6 and TRBJ2-5 gives the whole variable domain GAGVSQSPRYKVTKRGQDVALRCDPISGHVSLYWYRQALGQGPEFLTYFNYEAQQDKSGLPNDRFSAERPEGSISTLTIQRTEQRDSAMYRCASSPVGVGTQYFGPGTRLLVL.

V usage is TRBV19 and J usage is TRBJ1-2, with TRBD1 identical over 9 bases. This CDR3 region has 14 residues. The germline V gene has CDR1 LNHDA and CDR2 SQIVND (reference sequence). Trimming removed 5 bases from V and 2 bases from J; junction bases left unmatched: 3. The CDR3 coding sequence is TGTGCCAGTAGTCCTGGACAGGGGAACTATGGCTACACCTTC. Translation gives CASSPGQGNYGYTF.

This clone was seen just once. The J gene is TRBJ2-3, the V gene TRBV5-4; 12 positions match TRBD2. CDR1 and CDR2 from the germline V gene are SGHNT and YYREEE (reference sequence). CDR3 length: 16 residues. With 4 bases clipped from V and 1 base from J, the junction kept 4 bases outside the gene matches. This CDR3 reads CASSTRTSGGTDTQYF. CDR3 DNA: TGTGCCAGCAGCACCCGGACTAGCGGGGGCACAGATACGCAGTATTTT.

V and J are TRBV7-6 and TRBJ2-7; D not certain. The V and J ends lost 1 base and 4 bases respectively, with 11 bases between them. Germline V gene data show CDR1 as SGHVS and CDR2 as FNYEAQ. The CDR3 consists of 14 residues. CDR3 sequence: CASSLEMVGYEQYF. The CDR3 bases are TGTGCCAGCAGCTTAGAGATGGTGGGTTACGAGCAGTACTTC. Supplemented by reference TRBV7-6 and TRBJ2-7, the full variable domain reads GAGVSQSPRYKVTKRGQDVALRCDPISGHVSLYWYRQALGQGPEFLTYFNYEAQQDKSGLPNDRFSAERPEGSISTLTIQRTEQRDSAMYRCASSLEMVGYEQYFGPGTRLTVT.

The chain links TRBV7-2 to TRBJ2-3; TRBD2 is a possible D gene (5 bases). There are 12 residues in the CDR3. Germline CDR1 SGHTA, CDR2 FQGNSA. The ends were cut back, 5 bases at V and 7 bases at J, with 10 bases in the middle. The CDR3: CASSPGKNTQYF. The DNA of the CDR3 is TGTGCCAGCAGCCCCGGGAAAAATACGCAGTATTTT.

The rearrangement uses TRBV5-4 and TRBJ2-1; 9 bases match TRBD2. CDR3 length: 17 residues. Germline V gives CDR1 SGHNT, CDR2 YYREEE (reference sequence). With 1 base clipped from V and 6 bases from J, the junction kept 11 bases outside the gene matches. As DNA, the CDR3 is TGTGCCAGCAGCTTGCGTCCCGGGACTAGCTCGGTCAATGAGCAGTTCTTC. It yields the protein CASSLRPGTSSVNEQFF.

This chain links TRBV6-6 with TRBJ2-7; TRBD1 matches at 7 bases. The CDR3 covers 15 residues. V was pared by 4 bases and J by 5 bases, with 11 bases of the junction left unmatched. Per the germline V gene, CDR1 is MNHNY and CDR2 is SVGAGI (reference sequence). CDR3 nucleotides: TGTGCCAGCAGTTTGAACAGGGGTGAAGTCAACGAGCAGTACTTC. Translation: CASSLNRGEVNEQYF.

This clone turned up a few times. The gene calls are TRBV25-1 and TRBJ2-4; 8 bases agree with TRBD1. Germline CDR1 is MGHDK and CDR2 is SYGVNS. The CDR3 is 17 residues long. J lost 0 bases, V lost 6 bases, and 10 bases had no gene match. CDR3 region: CASSHDRGLLAKNIQYF. CDR3 coding DNA: TGTGCCAGCAGCCATGACAGGGGCTTACTAGCCAAAAACATTCAGTACTTC.

The V gene is TRBV4-1, the J gene TRBJ2-7; no firm D call. The CDR3 runs 15 residues. CDR1 is MGHRA, CDR2 YSYEKL, per germline. The V and J ends lost 4 bases and 0 bases respectively, with 13 bases between them. CDR3 amino acids: CASSLTEYSSYEQYF. CDR3 bases: TGCGCCAGCAGCCTAACTGAATACAGCTCCTACGAGCAGTACTTC.

This clone came up many times. This chain links TRBV2 with TRBJ1-6; D remains unclear. Trimming left V 8 bases short and J 7 bases short, with 9 bases between. CDR3 length: 12 amino acids. Germline CDR1 reads SNHLY; CDR2 reads FYNNEI. The CDR3 sequence is CASHSENSPLHF. CDR3 sequence (DNA): TGTGCCAGCCACTCAGAAAATTCACCCCTCCACTTT.

The rearrangement joins TRBV9 to TRBJ2-3; D gene unclear. CDR1 and CDR2 (germline): SGDLS, YYNGEE. The CDR3 sequence is 12 residues long. Trimming took off 4 bases at V and 2 bases at J, with 5 bases between the two ends. The CDR3 sequence is CASSTYTDTQYF. The CDR3 DNA reads as TGTGCCAGCAGCACCTACACAGATACGCAGTATTTT. The whole variable domain, filled in from reference TRBV9 and TRBJ2-3, reads DSGVTQTPKHLITATGQRVTLRCSPRSGDLSVYWYQQSLDQGLQFLIQYYNGEERAKGNILERFSAQQFPDLHSELNLSSLELGDSALYFCASSTYTDTQYFGPGTRLTVL.

V usage is TRBV12-2 and J usage is TRBJ2-3; the table assigns TRBD2, which was not confirmed against the DNA. TRBV12-2 is a known pseudogene. CDR3 length: 20 amino acids. The CDR3 coding sequence is TGTGCAAGTCGCTTAGTAGACTCGGGGACTAGCAGTTCTAGCACAGATACGCAGTATTTT. Its translation is CASRLVDSGTSSSSTDTQYF.

The CDR3 bases are TGTGCCAGCAGTAGTAGCGGGAGGATAAATGAGCAGTTCTTC. Its protein product is CASSSSGRINEQFF. This rearrangement joins TRBV28 to TRBJ2-1; 10 nucleotides align to TRBD2. This CDR3 contains 14 residues. The ends lost 5 bases at V and 7 bases at J; junction bases unmatched: 5. CDR1 and CDR2 from the germline V gene are MDHEN and SYDVKM.

This clone was observed once. The CDR3 DNA reads as TGTGCCAGCAGCCTTGGGACAGGGACCCTGAACACTGAAGCTTTCTTT. Translated: CASSLGTGTLNTEAFF. V is TRBV5-4 and J is TRBJ1-1; 9 nucleotides agree with TRBD1. Germline V gene sequence: CDR1 SGHNT, CDR2 YYREEE (reference sequence). The CDR3 extends over 16 amino acids. V was pared by 4 bases and J by 0 bases, with 7 bases of the junction left unmatched.

The chain combines TRBV5-4 with TRBJ1-1; no clear D. This CDR3 has 14 residues. Trimming took 4 bases from V and 4 from J, leaving 14 bases between them. CDR1 SGHNT and CDR2 YYREEE come from the germline V gene (reference sequence). CDR3: CASSPRSLATEAFF. The CDR3 DNA sequence: TGTGCCAGCAGCCCCCGGTCTCTGGCCACTGAAGCTTTCTTT.

The V and J genes are TRBV13 and TRBJ2-1; 12 bases agree with TRBD2. There are 19 residues in the CDR3. Losses at the gene ends were 4 bases for V and 0 bases for J; bases not matched to a gene: 10. Germline lookup yields CDR1 PRHDT and CDR2 FYEKMQ (reference sequence). In nucleotides, the CDR3 is TGTGCCAGCAGCTATCGACTAGCGGGAGATTGGAGCTCCTACAATGAGCAGTTCTTC. Translating it yields CASSYRLAGDWSSYNEQFF. The whole variable domain, remainder taken from reference TRBV13 and TRBJ2-1, is AAGVIQSPRHLIKEKRETATLKCYPIPRHDTVYWYQQGPGQDPQFLISFYEKMQSDKGSIPDRFSAQQFSDYHSELNMSSLELGDSALYFCASSYRLAGDWSSYNEQFFGPGTRLTVL.

This rearrangement joins TRBV27 to TRBJ2-5; 9 nucleotides line up with TRBD2. The CDR3 sequence is 14 residues long. In germline, CDR1 is MNHEY, CDR2 SMNVEV (reference sequence). V shed 4 bases, J shed 4 bases, and the junction held 4 bases outside the gene matches. The CDR3 reads CASSSLAGLETQYF. In nucleotides, the CDR3 is TGTGCCAGCAGTTCACTAGCGGGCTTAGAGACCCAGTACTTC.

This clone was seen a single time. J is TRBJ1-2 and V is TRBV5-4; the D is unclear. V shed 3 bases and J shed 2 bases, with 11 bases lying between them. The CDR3 spans 14 residues. Germline V lookup: CDR1 SGHNT, CDR2 YYREEE (reference sequence). The CDR3 DNA follows: TGTGCCAGCAGCTCTGGAGGGCAGAACTATGGCTACACCTTC. Protein: CASSSGGQNYGYTF.

The chain recombines TRBV5-1 with TRBJ2-7; TRBD2 matches 15 bases. Trimming cost V 0 bases and J 2 bases; bases outside gene matches: 3. CDR1 is SGHRS, CDR2 YFSETQ, per germline. This CDR3 contains 17 residues. CDR3 loop: CASSLGGLAGGTYEQYF. Written as DNA, the CDR3 is TGCGCCAGCAGCTTGGGGGGACTAGCGGGAGGAACCTACGAGCAGTACTTC.

The chain links TRBV4-1 to TRBJ2-3; 11 bases fit TRBD2. Germline CDR1 and CDR2: MGHRA and YSYEKL. The CDR3 is 17 residues long. V was pared by 4 bases and J by 3 bases, with 9 bases of the junction left unmatched. Written as DNA, the CDR3 is TGCGCCAGCAGCCGAGAGACGCTAGCGGGAGGTACAGATACGCAGTATTTT. This codes for CASSRETLAGGTDTQYF.

The genes are TRBV5-1 and TRBJ2-3; the match to TRBD1 covers 9 bases. V shed 4 bases and J 8 bases; nucleotides not matched to a gene: 8. Germline lookup yields CDR1 SGHRS and CDR2 YFSETQ. The length of the CDR3 is 14 residues. The CDR3 DNA follows: TGCGCCAGCAGCCAGACAGGGGGTAAGGGTACGCAGTATTTT. Its translation: CASSQTGGKGTQYF.

J is TRBJ2-3 and V is TRBV27; D gene unclear. Deletions cut 0 bases from V and 3 bases from J, with 13 bases between. The CDR3 extends over 16 amino acids. From germline, CDR1 is MNHEY and CDR2 SMNVEV (reference sequence). In nucleotides, the CDR3 is TGTGCCAGCAGTTTATCCCTCGGGCTTTTTACAGATACGCAGTATTTT. As protein: CASSLSLGLFTDTQYF.

The CDR3 DNA follows: TGTGCCACCAGCAGAGGGGGGGTTCGATACAATGAGCAGTTCTTC. Protein: CATSRGGVRYNEQFF. The genes are TRBV15 and TRBJ2-1; possible D gene TRBD2, 6 bases. V shed 1 base and J shed 4 bases, with 11 bases lying between them. This CDR3 contains 15 residues. Germline CDR1 and CDR2: LNHNV and YYDKDF (reference sequence).

The rearrangement joins TRBV5-5 to TRBJ1-3, with D perhaps matching TRBD1 (5 bases). The V end lost 0 bases, the J end lost 3 bases, and 7 bases lay between the germline ends. This CDR3 is built from 14 residues. Germline CDR1 and CDR2: SGHKS and YYEKEE (reference sequence). The CDR3 protein is CASSLGQFGNTIYF. CDR3 nucleotides: TGTGCCAGCAGCTTGGGACAGTTTGGAAACACCATATATTTT.